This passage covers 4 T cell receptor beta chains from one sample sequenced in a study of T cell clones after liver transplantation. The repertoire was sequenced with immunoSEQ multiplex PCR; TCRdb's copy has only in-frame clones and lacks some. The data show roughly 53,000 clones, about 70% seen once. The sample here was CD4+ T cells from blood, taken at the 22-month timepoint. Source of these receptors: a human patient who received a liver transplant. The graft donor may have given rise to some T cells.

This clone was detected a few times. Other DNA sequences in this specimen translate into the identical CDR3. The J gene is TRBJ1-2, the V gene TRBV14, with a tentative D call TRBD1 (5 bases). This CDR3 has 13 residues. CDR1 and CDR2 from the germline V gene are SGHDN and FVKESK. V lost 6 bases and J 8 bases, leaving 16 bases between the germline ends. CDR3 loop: CASSRDRGRGYTF. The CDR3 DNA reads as TGTGCCAGCAGTCGCGACCGGGGACGAGGCTACACCTTC.

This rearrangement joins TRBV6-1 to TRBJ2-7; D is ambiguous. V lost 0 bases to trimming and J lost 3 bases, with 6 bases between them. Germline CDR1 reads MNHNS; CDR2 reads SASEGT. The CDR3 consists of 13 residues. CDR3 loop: CASSEASVYEQYF. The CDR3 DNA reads TGTGCCAGCAGTGAAGCGTCAGTCTACGAGCAGTACTTC.

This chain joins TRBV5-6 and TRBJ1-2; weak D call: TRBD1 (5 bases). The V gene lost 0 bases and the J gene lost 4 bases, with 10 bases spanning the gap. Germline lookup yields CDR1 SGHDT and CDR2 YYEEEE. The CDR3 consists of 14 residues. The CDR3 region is CASSLGGSGYGYTF. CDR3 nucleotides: TGTGCCAGCAGCTTGGGGGGGTCCGGCTATGGCTACACCTTC.

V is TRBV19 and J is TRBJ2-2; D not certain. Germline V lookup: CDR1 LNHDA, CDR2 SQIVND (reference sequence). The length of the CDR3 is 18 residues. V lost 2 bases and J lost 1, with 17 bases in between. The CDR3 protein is CASSIIPSDLLNTGELFF. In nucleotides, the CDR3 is TGTGCCAGTAGTATAATCCCATCTGATCTTCTGAACACCGGGGAGCTGTTTTTT.